Following are 14 T cell receptor beta chains from one sample sequenced in a study of cytomegalovirus exposure and HLA in healthy donors. Primers: 60 Vbeta forward and 13 Jbeta reverse. Using immunoSEQ multiplex PCR, the repertoire was profiled, and TCRdb retains in-frame clones only, with some absent. The sample includes 80,000 to 100,000 clones, around 70% of them seen just once. Specimen: PBMCs. These receptors were collected from a man in his fifties in good health and CMV-seronegative.

This sequence joins TRBV6-5 and TRBJ2-3; D is perhaps TRBD2 (6 bases). V lost 7 bases to trimming and J lost 4 bases, with 12 bases between them. Germline assignment: CDR1 MNHEY and CDR2 SVGAGI. The CDR3 length is 13 residues. CDR3 sequence: CASTREKADTQYF. The DNA of the CDR3 is TGTGCCAGCACTCGGGAGAAGGCAGATACGCAGTATTTT.

This clone occurred a few times. The chain uses TRBV19 and TRBJ2-2; TRBD1 matches 7 bases. Looked up from germline, CDR1 is LNHDA and CDR2 is SQIVND (reference sequence). The CDR3 has 14 residues. Trimming at V came to 8 bases and at J to 1 base, leaving 4 bases not matched to a gene. CDR3 nucleotides: TGTGCCAGTGGGTGGACAGGGAACACCGGGGAGCTGTTTTTT. Its protein product is CASGWTGNTGELFF. The whole variable domain, remainder taken from reference TRBV19 and TRBJ2-2, is DGGITQSPKYLFRKEGQNVTLSCEQNLNHDAMYWYRQDPGQGLRLIYYSQIVNDFQKGDIAEGYSVSREKKESFPLTVTSAQKNPTAFYLCASGWTGNTGELFFGEGSRLTVL.

The count of this clone is one. CDR3: CASSLTGFLTEAFF. The CDR3 coding sequence is TGTGCCAGCAGTCTTACAGGGTTTCTGACTGAAGCTTTCTTT. The chain links TRBV28 to TRBJ1-1, with a possible D match to TRBD1 (6 bases). There are 14 residues in the CDR3. Trimming removed 5 bases from V and 5 bases from J, with 15 bases in between. The germline gives CDR1 MDHEN, CDR2 SYDVKM.

The rearrangement links TRBV9 to TRBJ1-2; 7 bases are shared with TRBD1. Germline values: CDR1 SGDLS, CDR2 YYNGEE. J was trimmed by 2 bases and V by 3 bases; bases with no gene match: 7. The CDR3 spans 15 residues. The CDR3 is CASSGGQVVNYGYTF. The CDR3 coding sequence is TGTGCCAGCAGCGGCGGACAGGTAGTAAACTATGGCTACACCTTC.

The chain joins TRBV7-2 to TRBJ2-7; D not certain. CDR1 and CDR2 (germline): SGHTA, FQGNSA. Trimming shortened V by 2 bases and J by 6 bases, and 8 bases separated the two germline ends. CDR3 length: 12 amino acids. In DNA, the CDR3 is TGTGCCAGCAGCTTACGTGATAGCGAGCAGTACTTC. It yields the protein CASSLRDSEQYF.

V gene TRBV30 combines with J gene TRBJ2-3; D call uncertain. The CDR3 covers 12 residues. The V and J ends lost 0 bases and 3 bases respectively, with 4 bases between them. Germline values: CDR1 GTSNPN, CDR2 SVGIG (reference sequence). CDR3 loop: CAWSVGTDTQYF. The CDR3 region has the DNA TGTGCCTGGAGTGTCGGTACAGATACGCAGTATTTT.

This clone appeared a few times. The V gene is TRBV19, the J gene TRBJ1-1; 8 bases match TRBD1. CDR3 length equals 13 residues. The V and J ends lost 6 bases and 7 bases, in that order; junction bases with no gene match: 7. Germline lookup yields CDR1 LNHDA and CDR2 SQIVND (reference sequence). The CDR3 region has the DNA TGTGCCAGTAGCCGAGAGGGACAGGATGAAGCTTTCTTT. Translation: CASSREGQDEAFF.

The sample holds a few counts of this clone. The chain combines TRBV11-2 with TRBJ1-2, with D perhaps matching TRBD1 (6 bases). Per germline, CDR1 SGHAT and CDR2 FQNNGV. The CDR3 consists of 15 residues. Trimming pared 5 bases from V and 2 bases from J, leaving 15 bases between. The CDR3 here is CASSLYLTGNYGYTF. CDR3 DNA: TGTGCCAGCAGCCTGTATTTGACAGGCAACTATGGCTACACCTTC.

Written as DNA, the CDR3 is TGTGCCACCAGCACGGGAGGTGCAACTAATGAAAAACTGTTTTTT. Its protein product is CATSTGGATNEKLFF. This rearrangement joins TRBV15 to TRBJ1-4; D not resolved. The CDR3 has 15 residues. V was trimmed by 4 bases and J by 0 bases, leaving 9 bases between them. Germline CDR1 is LNHNV and CDR2 is YYDKDF (reference sequence).

This chain uses TRBV10-3 with TRBJ2-3, with 8 bases lining up with TRBD2. The V and J ends lost 6 bases and 0 bases, in that order; junction bases with no gene match: 8. The CDR3 is 16 amino acids. Germline CDR1 and CDR2: ENHRY and SYGVKD. CDR3 protein: CAISGGGGASTDTQYF. As DNA, the CDR3 is TGTGCCATCAGCGGGGGGGGAGGTGCTAGCACAGATACGCAGTATTTT.

There are a few counts of this clone. J is TRBJ2-7 and V is TRBV9, with 7 bases lining up with TRBD1. Germline trimming cut 2 bases from V and 1 base from J; bases unmatched to any gene: 6. This CDR3 has 15 residues. The V gene's germline CDR1 is SGDLS and CDR2 YYNGEE. The CDR3 sequence is CASSVGTASSYEQYF. In DNA form, the CDR3 reads TGTGCCAGCAGCGTTGGGACAGCGAGTTCCTACGAGCAGTACTTC.

The rearrangement uses TRBV6-6 and TRBJ2-3; 10 nucleotides agree with TRBD2. There are 15 residues in the CDR3. Looked up from germline, CDR1 is MNHNY and CDR2 is SVGAGI (reference sequence). Trimming cost V 5 bases and J 0 bases; bases outside gene matches: 2. The CDR3 nucleotides read TGTGCCAGCAGTAGTAGCGGGGGGAGCACAGATACGCAGTATTTT. This translates into CASSSSGGSTDTQYF.

This clone appeared a single time. This chain connects TRBV6-5 to TRBJ2-7; possible D gene TRBD1, 5 bases. Germline V gene data show CDR1 as MNHEY and CDR2 as SVGAGI. CDR3 length: 13 amino acids. Trimming pared 5 bases from V and 0 bases from J, leaving 8 bases between. Here the CDR3 reads CASSPDSSYEQYF. The CDR3 nucleotides are TGTGCCAGCAGTCCCGACAGCTCCTACGAGCAGTACTTC.

The chain couples TRBV7-9 to TRBJ1-1; TRBD1 matches at 10 bases. Germline loops: CDR1 SEHNR, CDR2 FQNEAQ (reference sequence). This CDR3 has 14 amino acids. With V trimmed by 4 bases and J by 6 bases, 5 bases remained unmatched. The CDR3 region is CASSWGQGSPEAFF. The DNA of the CDR3 is TGTGCCAGCAGCTGGGGACAGGGGTCCCCTGAAGCTTTCTTT. The entire variable domain, with the rest obtained from reference TRBV7-9 and TRBJ1-1, is as follows: DTGVSQNPRHKITKRGQNVTFRCDPISEHNRLYWYRQTLGQGPEFLTYFQNEAQLEKSRLLSDRFSAERPKGSFSTLEIQRTEQGDSAMYLCASSWGQGSPEAFFGQGTRLTVV.